Presented here are 3 T cell receptor beta chains from one specimen sequenced in a study of post-analysis software for immune sequencing data. Findings and limits, study-wide: The study found TRBV5-6, TRBV5-1 and TRBV20-1 among five or six TRBV segments more frequent in patients than controls.

Unique molecular identifiers featured in each of the TCR beta cDNA libraries. TCRdb re-called the PCR reads with MiXCR, one entry per CDR3 protein. This sample has 450,000 or so distinct CDR3 sequences, with less than 45% found just once. Their antigens remain unidentified. Source material: blood. These receptors all come from a girl aged 5 to 17 with multiple sclerosis.

The genes are TRBV14 and TRBJ2-1; TRBD2 agrees at 9 bases. This CDR3 has 17 residues. The V segment lost 2 bases and the J segment 2 bases; nucleotides outside the gene matches: 7. The germline CDR1 and CDR2 sequences are SGHDN and FVKESK. CDR3 sequence (DNA): TGTGCCAGCAGCCAAATTATAGCGGGAGAGGCCTACAATGAGCAGTTCTTC. This translates into CASSQIIAGEAYNEQFF.

This clonotype was seen a handful of times. The V call is TRBV29-1, the J call TRBJ1-2; D gene uncertain. With 5 bases removed from V and 8 bases from J, the gap between germline ends came to 24 bases. This CDR3 has 15 amino acids. The V gene's germline CDR1 is SQVTM and CDR2 ANQGSEA. CDR3 amino acids: CSVRVVMGATGGYTF. CDR3 in DNA: TGCAGCGTTCGGGTTGTGATGGGCGCGACTGGAGGCTACACCTTC.

The CDR3 reads CASSWGTGTSTDTQYF. CDR3 sequence (DNA): TGCGCCAGCAGCTGGGGGACGGGCACTAGCACAGATACGCAGTATTTT. This rearrangement joins TRBV5-1 to TRBJ2-3, with D perhaps matching TRBD1 or TRBD2 (5 bases each). Deletions cut 3 bases from V and 0 bases from J, with 14 bases between. This CDR3 is built from 16 residues. Germline V lookup: CDR1 SGHRS, CDR2 YFSETQ.